Detailed here is one T cell receptor (beta chain). Its target is unknown. With 60 Vbeta and 13 Jbeta primers, the PCR was carried out. Sequenced by immunoSEQ multiplex PCR; TCRdb stores in-frame clones only, minus some. The sample includes about 240,000 clones, roughly 80% of them seen just once. The sample originates from a study of cytomegalovirus exposure and HLA in healthy donors. Regarding the study as a whole: Common viral pathogens were later found to be apparently linked to several of the most significant clusters. Most of the CMV-associated TCR beta chains (in a later analysis) appeared to be HLA-restricted. When a later analysis compared HLA-associated TCR beta chains with equally common others, the HLA-associated chains turned out to be more clonally expanded and to have lower generation probabilities.

Sequencing used PBMCs. The sequence derives from a middle-aged woman in good health and CMV-seropositive.

The chain's CDR3 is CASSQVETVNQPQHF. CDR3 nucleotide sequence: TGCGCCAGCAGCCAAGTTGAGACAGTGAATCAGCCCCAGCATTTT. This chain joins TRBV4-1 and TRBJ1-5; tentative D call: TRBD1 (5 bases). The CDR3 is 15 amino acids. V lost 1 base, J lost 4 bases, and 11 bases lay in between. In germline, CDR1 is MGHRA, CDR2 YSYEKL.